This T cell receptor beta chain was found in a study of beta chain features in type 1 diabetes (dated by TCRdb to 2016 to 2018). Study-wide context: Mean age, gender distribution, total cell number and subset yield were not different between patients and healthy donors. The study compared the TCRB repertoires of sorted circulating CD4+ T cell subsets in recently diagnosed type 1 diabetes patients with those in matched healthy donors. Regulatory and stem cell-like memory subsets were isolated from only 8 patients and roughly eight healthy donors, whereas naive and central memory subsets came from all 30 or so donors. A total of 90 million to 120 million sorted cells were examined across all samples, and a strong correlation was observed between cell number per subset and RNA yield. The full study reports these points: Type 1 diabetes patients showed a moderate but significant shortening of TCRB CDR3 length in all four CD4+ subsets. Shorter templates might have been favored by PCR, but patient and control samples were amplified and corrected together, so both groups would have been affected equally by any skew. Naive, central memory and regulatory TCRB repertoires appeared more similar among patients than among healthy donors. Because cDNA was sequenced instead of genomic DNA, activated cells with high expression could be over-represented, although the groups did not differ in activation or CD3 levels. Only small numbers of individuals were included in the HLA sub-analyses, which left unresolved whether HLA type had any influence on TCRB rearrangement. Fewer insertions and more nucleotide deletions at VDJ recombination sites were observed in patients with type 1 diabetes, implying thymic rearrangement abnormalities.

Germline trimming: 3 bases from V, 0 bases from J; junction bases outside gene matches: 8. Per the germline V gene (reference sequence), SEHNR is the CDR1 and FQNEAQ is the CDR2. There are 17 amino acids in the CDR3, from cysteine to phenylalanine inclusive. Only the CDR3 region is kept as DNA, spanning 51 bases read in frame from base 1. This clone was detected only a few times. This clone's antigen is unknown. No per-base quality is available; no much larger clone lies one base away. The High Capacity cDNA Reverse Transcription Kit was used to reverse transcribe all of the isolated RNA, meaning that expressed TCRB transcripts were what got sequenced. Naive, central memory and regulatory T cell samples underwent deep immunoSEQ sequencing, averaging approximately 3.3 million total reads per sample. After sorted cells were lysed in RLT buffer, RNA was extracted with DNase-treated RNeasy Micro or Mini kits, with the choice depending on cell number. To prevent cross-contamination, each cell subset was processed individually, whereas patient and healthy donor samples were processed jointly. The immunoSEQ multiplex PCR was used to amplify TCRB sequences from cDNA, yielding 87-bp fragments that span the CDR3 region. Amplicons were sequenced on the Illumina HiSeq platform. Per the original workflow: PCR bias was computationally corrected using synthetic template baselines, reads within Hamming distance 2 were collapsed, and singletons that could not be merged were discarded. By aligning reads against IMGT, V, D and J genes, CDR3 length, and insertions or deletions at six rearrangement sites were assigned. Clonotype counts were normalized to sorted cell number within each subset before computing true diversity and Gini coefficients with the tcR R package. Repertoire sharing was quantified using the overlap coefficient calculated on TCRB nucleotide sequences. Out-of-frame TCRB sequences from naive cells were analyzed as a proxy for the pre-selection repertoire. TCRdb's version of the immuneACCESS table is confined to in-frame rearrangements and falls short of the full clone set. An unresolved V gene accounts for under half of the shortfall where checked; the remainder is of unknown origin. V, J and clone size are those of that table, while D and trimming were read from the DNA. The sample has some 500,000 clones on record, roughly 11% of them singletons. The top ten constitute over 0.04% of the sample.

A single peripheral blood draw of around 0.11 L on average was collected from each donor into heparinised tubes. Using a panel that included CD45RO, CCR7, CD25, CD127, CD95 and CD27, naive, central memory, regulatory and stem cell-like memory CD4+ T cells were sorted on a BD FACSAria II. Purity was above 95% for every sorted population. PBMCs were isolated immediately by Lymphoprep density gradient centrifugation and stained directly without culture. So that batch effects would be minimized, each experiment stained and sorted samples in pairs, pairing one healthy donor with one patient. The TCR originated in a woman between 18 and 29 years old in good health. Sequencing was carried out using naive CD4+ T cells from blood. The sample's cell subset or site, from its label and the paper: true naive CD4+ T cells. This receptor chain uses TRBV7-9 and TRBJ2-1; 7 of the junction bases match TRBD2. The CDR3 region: CASSFRLALSSYNEQFF. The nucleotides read TGTGCCAGCAGCTTTAGACTAGCTCTAAGCTCCTACAATGAGCAGTTCTTC.